These 3 T cell receptor beta chains came from one sample sequenced in a study of blood T cell repertoires in COVID-19. Profiled with immunoSEQ multiplex PCR; TCRdb holds only in-frame clones, not every one. The sample records about 200,000 clones, around 85% being singletons. Sequencing input: PBMCs or T cells enriched from blood (not recorded which). These receptor sequences come from a man aged 35 to 55 who had recovered from COVID-19.

This clone has just one count. This chain connects TRBV9 to TRBJ1-5; no clear D. Germline V gene lookup returns CDR1 SGDLS and CDR2 YYNGEE. Trimming removed 3 bases at V and 9 bases at J, with 16 bases between. The CDR3 totals 14 residues. In DNA, the CDR3 is TGTGCCAGCAGCGCACCACCGAGCCCGGGGCCCCAGCATTTT. Amino acid sequence: CASSAPPSPGPQHF.

The chain uses TRBV24-1 and TRBJ1-5, with TRBD1 matching 11 bases. The J segment lost 3 bases and the V segment lost 9 bases, leaving 9 bases of the junction unmatched. Germline CDR1 reads KGHDR; CDR2 reads SFDVKD. The CDR3 covers 16 residues. The CDR3 loop is CATAGTGGNTNQPQHF. The CDR3 DNA is TGTGCCACCGCCGGGACAGGGGGTAATACCAATCAGCCCCAGCATTTT.

The chain joins TRBV16 to TRBJ2-3; 9 nucleotides match TRBD1. The CDR3 spans 17 residues. Germline V gives CDR1 KGHSY, CDR2 FQNENV. Trimming cost V 2 bases and J 4 bases; bases outside gene matches: 10. The CDR3 nucleotides are TGTGCCAGCAGCCAACCGACAGGGGGATATTTTGCAGATACGCAGTATTTT. It translates to CASSQPTGGYFADTQYF.